The next 13 T cell receptor beta chains were all read from a single sample in a study of blood T cell repertoires in COVID-19. Clones were read by immunoSEQ multiplex PCR, and TCRdb kept only the in-frame ones, dropping some. The data contain some 400,000 clones, around 87% of them seen just once; the ten biggest clones take up about 10%. Source material: peripheral blood. The receptors here all came from a woman under 40 with COVID-19, enrolled during active disease.

V and J are TRBV7-9 and TRBJ1-5; 8 positions agree with TRBD1. V dropped 1 base and J dropped 6; count of bases not matched to a gene: 11. Looked up from germline, CDR1 is SEHNR and CDR2 is FQNEAQ (reference sequence). This CDR3 has 17 amino acids. Here the CDR3 reads CASSLDPGGRYSQPQHF. DNA of the CDR3: TGTGCCAGCAGCTTAGACCCAGGGGGCAGGTATAGTCAGCCCCAGCATTTT.

The CDR3 nucleotides read TGCAGCGTTGTTAGCGGGTCAACAGATACGCAGTATTTT. It translates to CSVVSGSTDTQYF. The chain combines TRBV29-1 with TRBJ2-3; TRBD2 matches 7 bases. CDR3 size: 13 residues. Unmatched junction bases numbered 4, after V lost 4 bases and J lost 3 bases. Germline V lookup: CDR1 SQVTM, CDR2 ANQGSEA.

The chain joins TRBV4-1 to TRBJ2-1; 14 positions agree with TRBD2. With V trimmed by 4 bases and J by 8 bases, 10 bases remained unmatched. CDR1 is MGHRA, CDR2 YSYEKL, per germline. This CDR3 is built from 17 residues. CDR3 in DNA: TGCGCCAGCAGCCTCCGTCCCGGGACTAGCGGGAGATATGAGCAGTTCTTC. Residues: CASSLRPGTSGRYEQFF.

The chain employs TRBV7-9 and TRBJ2-2; weak D call: TRBD1 (5 bases). The CDR3 consists of 16 residues. V lost 10 bases, J lost 4 bases, and 22 bases lay in between. Germline-derived CDR1 and CDR2 are SEHNR and FQNEAQ (reference sequence). The CDR3 DNA reads as TGTGCCACCTTAGCATCCTGGGGCTCAAGCACCGGGGAGCTGTTTTTT. Translating gives CATLASWGSSTGELFF.

This chain links TRBV27 with TRBJ2-2; unclear D gene. The CDR3 totals 15 residues. The germline V gene has CDR1 MNHEY and CDR2 SMNVEV (reference sequence). The ends were cut back, 2 bases at V and 1 base at J, with 8 bases in the middle. For the CDR3, the DNA is TGTGCCAGCAGTTTAATGGCAGGGAACACCGGGGAGCTGTTTTTT. This gives the protein CASSLMAGNTGELFF.

The chain has TRBV6-5 and TRBJ2-2; TRBD1 is a possible D gene (6 bases). The germline CDR1 and CDR2 sequences are MNHEY and SVGAGI. CDR3 size: 13 residues. The V end was cut by 6 bases, the J end by 4 bases, with 9 bases between. CDR3 region: CASRAGVTGELFF. CDR3 nucleotides: TGTGCCAGCAGGGCAGGGGTCACCGGGGAGCTGTTTTTT.

This chain joins TRBV19 and TRBJ2-7; TRBD1 is a possible D gene (6 bases). Deletions cut 4 bases from V and 0 bases from J, with 10 bases between. CDR3 length: 14 residues. Germline V gene lookup returns CDR1 LNHDA and CDR2 SQIVND (reference sequence). Here the CDR3 reads CASSNRDNSYEQYF. CDR3 in DNA: TGTGCCAGTAGTAACCGGGACAACTCCTACGAGCAGTACTTC.

This rearrangement joins TRBV21-1 to TRBJ1-5; the table's D call TRBD1 went unverified against the DNA. TRBV21-1 is a recognized pseudogene. The length of the CDR3 is 18 residues. CDR3: CASTQNQPGRGLDQPQHF. Here the CDR3 DNA reads TGTGCCAGCACCCAAAATCAACCCGGCAGGGGCTTAGATCAGCCCCAGCATTTT.

V usage is TRBV9 and J usage is TRBJ2-5, with TRBD1 as a possible D gene (6 bases). The V gene lost 2 bases and the J gene lost 5 bases, with 13 bases spanning the gap. The CDR3 is 14 residues long. Per the germline V gene, CDR1 is SGDLS and CDR2 is YYNGEE. CDR3 nucleotide sequence: TGTGCCAGCAGCGTCGAAGGGGGTAGCGAGACCCAGTACTTC. Its protein product is CASSVEGGSETQYF.

V and J are TRBV2 and TRBJ2-3; weak D call: TRBD1 (6 bases). CDR3 length: 13 amino acids. Germline V CDR1 and CDR2: SNHLY, FYNNEI. The V and J ends lost 9 bases and 0 bases respectively, with 10 bases between them. CDR3 sequence: CARGQTSTDTQYF. The CDR3 DNA reads TGTGCCAGAGGACAGACTAGCACAGATACGCAGTATTTT.

This chain connects TRBV9 to TRBJ2-1; 9 bases map to TRBD2. The CDR3 loop spans 15 amino acids. Germline V gene data show CDR1 as SGDLS and CDR2 as YYNGEE. After removal of 0 bases from V and 9 bases from J, the junction contained 7 bases not matched to a gene. The CDR3 region has the DNA TGTGCCAGCAGCGTAGACCCTAGCGGGATGAGTGAGCAGTTCTTC. Protein: CASSVDPSGMSEQFF.

Here the CDR3 DNA reads TGTGCCTCAGGGGACCACTTTAATCAGCCCCAGCATTTT. This codes for CASGDHFNQPQHF. The chain has TRBV27 and TRBJ1-5; D is possibly TRBD1 (6 bases). V dropped 11 bases and J dropped 4 bases, with 15 bases sitting between them. From germline, CDR1 is MNHEY and CDR2 SMNVEV (reference sequence). CDR3 size: 13 residues.

The J gene is TRBJ2-3, the V gene TRBV5-4, with a tentative D call TRBD1 (6 bases). Germline lookup yields CDR1 SGHNT and CDR2 YYREEE (reference sequence). The V gene lost 2 bases and the J gene lost 6 bases, with 16 bases spanning the gap. CDR3 length: 15 amino acids. The CDR3 reads CASSLGAGAYDTQYF. The CDR3 coding sequence is TGTGCCAGCAGCTTAGGGGCAGGGGCGTACGATACGCAGTATTTT.